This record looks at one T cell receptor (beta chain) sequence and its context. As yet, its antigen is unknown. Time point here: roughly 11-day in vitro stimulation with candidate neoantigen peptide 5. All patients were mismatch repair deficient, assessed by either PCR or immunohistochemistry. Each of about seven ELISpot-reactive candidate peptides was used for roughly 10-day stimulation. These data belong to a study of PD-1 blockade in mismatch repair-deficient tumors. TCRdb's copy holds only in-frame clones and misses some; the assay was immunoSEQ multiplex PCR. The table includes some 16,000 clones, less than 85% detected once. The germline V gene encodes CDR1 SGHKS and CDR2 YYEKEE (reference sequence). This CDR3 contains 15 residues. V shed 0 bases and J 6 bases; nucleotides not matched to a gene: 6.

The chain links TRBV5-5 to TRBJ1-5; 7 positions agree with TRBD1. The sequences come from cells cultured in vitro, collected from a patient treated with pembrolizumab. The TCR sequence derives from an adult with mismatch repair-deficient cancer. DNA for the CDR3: TGTGCCAGCAGCTTGGTCCCAGGGGGGACTCAGCCCCAGCATTTT. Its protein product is CASSLVPGGTQPQHF. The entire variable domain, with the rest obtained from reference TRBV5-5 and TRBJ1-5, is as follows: DAGVTQSPTHLIKTRGQQVTLRCSPISGHKSVSWYQQVLGQGPQFIFQYYEKEERGRGNFPDRFSARQFPNYSSELNVNALLLGDSALYLCASSLVPGGTQPQHFGDGTRLSIL.